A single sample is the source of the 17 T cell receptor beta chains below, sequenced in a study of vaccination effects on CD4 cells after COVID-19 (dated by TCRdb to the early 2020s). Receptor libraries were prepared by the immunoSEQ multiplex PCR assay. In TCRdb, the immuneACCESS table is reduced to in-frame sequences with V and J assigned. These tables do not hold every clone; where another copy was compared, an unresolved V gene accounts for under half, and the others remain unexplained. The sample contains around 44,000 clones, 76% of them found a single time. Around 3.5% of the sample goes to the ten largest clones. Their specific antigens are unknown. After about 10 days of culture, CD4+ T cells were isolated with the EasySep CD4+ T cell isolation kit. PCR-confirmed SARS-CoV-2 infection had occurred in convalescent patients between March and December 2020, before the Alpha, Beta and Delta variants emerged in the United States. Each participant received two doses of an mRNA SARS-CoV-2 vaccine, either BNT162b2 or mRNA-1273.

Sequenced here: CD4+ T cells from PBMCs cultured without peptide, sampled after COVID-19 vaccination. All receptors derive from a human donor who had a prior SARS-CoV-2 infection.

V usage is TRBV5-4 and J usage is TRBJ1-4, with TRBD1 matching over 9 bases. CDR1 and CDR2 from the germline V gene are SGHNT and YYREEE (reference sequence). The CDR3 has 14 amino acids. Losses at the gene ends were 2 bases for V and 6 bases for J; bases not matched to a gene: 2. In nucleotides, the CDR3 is TGTGCCAGCAGCTTCCGGGACAGGGATGAAAAACTGTTTTTT. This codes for CASSFRDRDEKLFF.

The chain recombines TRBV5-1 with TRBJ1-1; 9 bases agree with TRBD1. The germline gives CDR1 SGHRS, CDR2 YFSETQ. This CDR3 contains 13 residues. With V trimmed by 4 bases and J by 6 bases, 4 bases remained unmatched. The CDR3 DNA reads TGCGCCAGCAGCCCTGGACAGGGGTCTGAAGCTTTCTTT. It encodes CASSPGQGSEAFF.

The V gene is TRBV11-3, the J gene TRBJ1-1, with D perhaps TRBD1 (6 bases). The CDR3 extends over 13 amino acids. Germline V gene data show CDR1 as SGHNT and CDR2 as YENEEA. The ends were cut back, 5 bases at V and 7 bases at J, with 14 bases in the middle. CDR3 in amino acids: CASSLGAQSEAFF. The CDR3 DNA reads TGTGCCAGCAGCCTGGGGGCGCAGAGTGAAGCTTTCTTT. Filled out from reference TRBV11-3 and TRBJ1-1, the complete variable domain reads EAGVVQSPRYKIIEKKQPVAFWCNPISGHNTLYWYLQNLGQGPELLIRYENEEAVDDSQLPKDRFSAERLKGVDSTLKIQPAELGDSAVYLCASSLGAQSEAFFGQGTRLTVV.

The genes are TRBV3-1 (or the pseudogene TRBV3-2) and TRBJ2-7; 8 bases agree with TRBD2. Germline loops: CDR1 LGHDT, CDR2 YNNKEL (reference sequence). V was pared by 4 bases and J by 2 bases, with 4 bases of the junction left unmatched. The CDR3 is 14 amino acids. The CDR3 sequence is CASSRYGGAYEQYF. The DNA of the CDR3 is TGTGCCAGCAGCCGGTACGGGGGGGCCTACGAGCAGTACTTC.

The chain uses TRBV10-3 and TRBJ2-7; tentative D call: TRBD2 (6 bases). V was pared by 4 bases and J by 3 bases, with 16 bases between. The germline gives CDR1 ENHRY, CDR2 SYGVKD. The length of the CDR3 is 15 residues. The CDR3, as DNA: TGTGCCATCAGTGCTGGGCGGGGAAGGGACTACGAGCAGTACTTC. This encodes CAISAGRGRDYEQYF.

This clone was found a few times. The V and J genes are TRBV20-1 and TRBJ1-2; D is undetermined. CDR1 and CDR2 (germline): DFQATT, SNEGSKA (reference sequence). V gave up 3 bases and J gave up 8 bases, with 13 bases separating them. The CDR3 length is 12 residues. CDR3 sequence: CSASTRVLGYTF. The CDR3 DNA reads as TGCAGTGCTAGTACACGGGTCCTCGGCTACACCTTC.

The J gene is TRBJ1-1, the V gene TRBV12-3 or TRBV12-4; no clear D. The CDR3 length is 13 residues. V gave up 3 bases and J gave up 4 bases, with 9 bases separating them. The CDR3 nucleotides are TGTGCCAGCAGTTTCTCAGCAGGCACTGAAGCTTTCTTT. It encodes CASSFSAGTEAFF.

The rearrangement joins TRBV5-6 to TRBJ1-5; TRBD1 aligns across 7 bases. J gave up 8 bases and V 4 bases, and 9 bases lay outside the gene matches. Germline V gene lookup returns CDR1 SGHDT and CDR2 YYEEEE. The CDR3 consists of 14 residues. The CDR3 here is CASSLGQTSKPQHF. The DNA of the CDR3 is TGTGCCAGCAGCCTGGGACAGACGAGCAAGCCCCAGCATTTT. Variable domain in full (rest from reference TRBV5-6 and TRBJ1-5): DAGVTQSPTHLIKTRGQQVTLRCSPKSGHDTVSWYQQALGQGPQFIFQYYEEEERQRGNFPDRFSGHQFPNYSSELNVNALLLGDSALYLCASSLGQTSKPQHFGDGTRLSIL.

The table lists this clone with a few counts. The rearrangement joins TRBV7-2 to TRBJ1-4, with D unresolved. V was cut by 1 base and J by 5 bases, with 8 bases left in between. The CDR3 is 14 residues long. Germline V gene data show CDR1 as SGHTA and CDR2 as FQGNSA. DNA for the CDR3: TGTGCCAGCAGCTTAGGGCCCGGGAATGAAAAACTGTTTTTT. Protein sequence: CASSLGPGNEKLFF.

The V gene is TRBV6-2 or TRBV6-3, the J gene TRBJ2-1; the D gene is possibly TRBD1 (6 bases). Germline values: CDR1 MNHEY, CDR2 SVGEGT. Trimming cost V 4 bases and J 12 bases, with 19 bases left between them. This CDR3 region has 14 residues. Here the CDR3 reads CASSLRTDEWWQFF. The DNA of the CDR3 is TGTGCCAGCAGTTTGAGGACAGACGAATGGTGGCAGTTCTTC.

CDR3 region: CASSTQGGSTEAFF. CDR3 nucleotide sequence: TGTGCCAGCAGTACCCAGGGGGGAAGCACTGAAGCTTTCTTT. The V and J genes are TRBV6-2 or TRBV6-3 and TRBJ1-1, with 7 bases identical to TRBD1. CDR1 is MNHEY and CDR2 is SVGEGT in the germline V gene. Losses at the gene ends were 5 bases for V and 4 bases for J; bases not matched to a gene: 7. The CDR3 spans 14 residues.

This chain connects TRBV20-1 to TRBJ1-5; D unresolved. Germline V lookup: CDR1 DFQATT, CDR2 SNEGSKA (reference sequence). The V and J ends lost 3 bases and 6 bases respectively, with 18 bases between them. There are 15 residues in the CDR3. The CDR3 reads CSASRAGWDSQPQHF. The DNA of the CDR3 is TGCAGTGCTAGTAGGGCGGGCTGGGATAGTCAGCCCCAGCATTTT.

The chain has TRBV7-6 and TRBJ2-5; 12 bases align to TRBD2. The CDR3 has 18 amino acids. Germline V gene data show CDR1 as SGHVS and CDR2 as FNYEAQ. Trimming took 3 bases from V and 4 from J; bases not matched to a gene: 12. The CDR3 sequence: CASSFPPASGGASETQYF. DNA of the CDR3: TGTGCCAGCAGCTTCCCACCTGCTAGCGGGGGGGCATCAGAGACCCAGTACTTC.

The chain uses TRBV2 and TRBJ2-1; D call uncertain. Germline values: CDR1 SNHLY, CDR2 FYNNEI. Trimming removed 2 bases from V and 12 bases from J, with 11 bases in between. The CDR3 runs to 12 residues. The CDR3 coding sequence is TGTGCCAGCAGTGAATATGCCTACGGGCAGTTCTTC. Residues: CASSEYAYGQFF.

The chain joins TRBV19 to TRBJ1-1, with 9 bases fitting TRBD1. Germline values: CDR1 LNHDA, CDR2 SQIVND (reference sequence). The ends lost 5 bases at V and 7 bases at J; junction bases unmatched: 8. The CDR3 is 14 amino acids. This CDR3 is CASSLGWTGDEAFF. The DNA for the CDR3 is TGTGCCAGTAGTCTTGGGTGGACAGGGGATGAAGCTTTCTTT.

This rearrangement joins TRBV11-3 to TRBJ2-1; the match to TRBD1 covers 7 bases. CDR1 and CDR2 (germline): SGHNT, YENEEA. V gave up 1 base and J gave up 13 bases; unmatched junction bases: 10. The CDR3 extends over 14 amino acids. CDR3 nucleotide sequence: TGTGCCAGCAGCTTAGGACCCCAACAGGGGACCCAGTTCTTC. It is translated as CASSLGPQQGTQFF.

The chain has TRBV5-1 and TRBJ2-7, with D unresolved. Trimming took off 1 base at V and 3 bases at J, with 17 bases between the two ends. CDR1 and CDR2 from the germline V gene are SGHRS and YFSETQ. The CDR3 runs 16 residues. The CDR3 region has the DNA TGCGCCAGCAGCTTGTTCGGATCCGGGTCTGGCTACGAGCAGTACTTC. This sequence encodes CASSLFGSGSGYEQYF.